The clone carrying this T cell receptor beta chain was recorded many times. The antigen is not known. These data are taken from a study of molecular identifiers for immune sequencing clone quantification. Whole-study findings and limits: For effector cells, clones above 20 RNA copies held over 99% of molecules; for naive cells, under 1%.

Previously described methods with listed TCR primers produced the bulk TCR libraries. TCRdb reanalysed the PCR reads using MiXCR and keeps one entry per CDR3 protein. Among about 23,000 distinct CDR3 sequences listed, roughly 17% were seen once. Deletions cut 2 bases from V and 1 base from J, with 13 bases between. Germline loops: CDR1 SEHNR, CDR2 FQNEAQ (reference sequence). The CDR3 runs to 16 residues. The receptor comes from a human donor in good health. Some libraries in this study had Jurkat cell RNA spiked in. The chain recombines TRBV7-9 with TRBJ2-3; tentatively, D is TRBD1 (6 bases). Material for sequencing was naive CD8+ T cells from blood, with Jurkat cell RNA spiked in. The subset is: FACS-sorted CD8+CD4-CCR7+CD45RA+ naive T cells. Here the CDR3 DNA reads TGTGCCAGCAGCTTACAGGGGATGGATGGCACAGATACGCAGTATTTT. It encodes CASSLQGMDGTDTQYF.